The entry that follows covers one T cell receptor (beta chain) sequence. Its target is unknown. The data were obtained in a study of cytomegalovirus exposure and HLA in healthy donors. Broader study findings: TCR sequences were mostly rare, though some public TCRs occurred in many donors. Follow-up analysis seemed to connect common viral pathogens with several of the most significant clusters identified.

Donors counted as nominally healthy when sampled, yet unrecorded immune exposures were likely. Germline loops: CDR1 MDHEN, CDR2 SYDVKM. The V gene lost 8 bases and the J gene lost 7 bases, with 18 bases spanning the gap. The CDR3 contains 13 residues. The PCR had 60 Vbeta and 13 Jbeta primers. Profiling relied on immunoSEQ multiplex PCR, and the TCRdb table lists in-frame clones only, not all of them. The profile shows 150,000 to 200,000 clones, 79% of them singletons. Sequencing was done on a sample of PBMCs. This TCR derives from a woman aged 50 to 60 in good health and CMV-seronegative. The V and J genes are TRBV28 and TRBJ2-7, with a tentative D call TRBD1 (5 bases). As DNA, the CDR3 is TGTGCCAGCGGATCACAGGTCCTGAGAGAGCAGTACTTC. Residues: CASGSQVLREQYF.